This T cell receptor beta chain appears in the sequencing data of a study of lymphopenia after photon versus proton radiotherapy. Study-wide points: In patients who died, overall survival fell as post-nadir TCR diversity dropped more. Better survival with proton therapy was suggested as possible, not demonstrated. After the lymphocyte nadir, photon-treated repertoires showed oligoclonal expansion, especially of CD8+ Temra cells.

To note about this clone: Its target is unknown.

Sequenced by immunoSEQ multiplex PCR; TCRdb stores in-frame clones only, minus some. The table includes over 50,000 clones, approximately 83% detected once. This CDR3 has 14 amino acids. Deletions cut 4 bases from V and 6 bases from J, with 14 bases between. Germline CDR1 MRHNA, CDR2 SNTAGT. This sequence joins TRBV6-4 and TRBJ2-3; TRBD2 is a possible D gene (5 bases). This clonotype originated in a man between 35 and 55 years old with gastric cancer. Material: peripheral blood, obtained from a patient treated with photon-based radiotherapy. CDR3 sequence reads: CASSVSLDMDTQYF. In DNA, the CDR3 is TGTGCCAGCAGTGTCTCACTAGACATGGATACGCAGTATTTT.